This TCR beta chain derives from a study of beta chain features in type 1 diabetes. J lost 5 bases, V lost 6 bases, and 8 bases had no gene match. The germline V gene encodes CDR1 SGHAT and CDR2 FQNNGV. The CDR3 covers 15 residues. Every isolated RNA sample was fully reverse transcribed, so sequencing captured expressed TCRB transcripts. TCRdb's copy holds only in-frame clones and misses some; the assay was immunoSEQ multiplex PCR. The sample lists about 240,000 clones, more than 11% occurring once. Overall study findings and caveats: Patients with Type 1 diabetes showed moderately but significantly shorter TCRB CDR3s in all four CD4+ subsets.

The sample holds a few counts of this clone. The target antigen is unknown. The sequenced material came from naive CD4+ T cells from blood. The sequence was obtained from a man in his thirties or forties with type 1 diabetes. The chain links TRBV11-2 to TRBJ2-1; 9 bases match TRBD1. The CDR3 is CASRRLDRGNNEQFF. The CDR3 bases are TGTGCCAGCAGGAGACTGGACAGGGGCAACAATGAGCAGTTCTTC.